The source of this TCR beta chain is a study of cytomegalovirus exposure and HLA in healthy donors. The study ran its PCR with 60 Vbeta and 13 Jbeta primers. Some clones are missing from TCRdb's copy, which holds only in-frame ones; the method was immunoSEQ multiplex PCR. The table includes under 200,000 clones, about three quarters detected once. Whole-study results and caveats: One variant, a missense change in DCLRE1C, was linked in a later analysis to TCR beta V- and J-gene trimming. An analysis done earlier found most TCR beta V segments productive about 87% or about 30% of the time.

This clone showed up just once. No antigen is known for it. Germline CDR1 and CDR2: SGHAT and FQNNGV. The CDR3 contains 15 residues. Trimming removed 3 bases at V and 4 bases at J, with 15 bases between. This sequence originates from a woman aged 50 to 60 in good health and CMV-seropositive. Sequenced: PBMCs. This rearrangement joins TRBV11-2 to TRBJ1-1; possibly TRBD1 for D (5 bases). CDR3 sequence: CASSFSSGRATEAFF. CDR3 nucleotide sequence: TGTGCCAGCAGCTTTTCTTCAGGGAGGGCCACTGAAGCTTTCTTT.